These 32 T cell receptor beta chains share one sample of origin, sequenced in a study of tumor-infiltrating lymphocytes in primary liver carcinoma. Using a constant-region primer together with ProtoScript II reverse transcriptase, TCR beta cDNA was made from 500 ng of total RNA. Libraries for TCR beta were built through three nested multiplex PCR rounds, which together made up a slightly modified ARM-PCR procedure. Both of the initial two PCR rounds ran for about 11 cycles and employed TRBV1-TRBV30 forward primers alongside a C-beta reverse primer. TCRdb processed the multiplex PCR reads anew with MiXCR; each CDR3 protein has one entry. The top ten clones hold 27% of a sample with about 92,000 distinct CDR3 sequences, about 70% of them seen once. From roughly 20-30 mg of unsorted bulk tissue, DNA and RNA were co-extracted together. The sample comprised tumor-adjacent normal liver tissue. The receptor set was obtained from a man aged 40-49 years with primary liver carcinoma and hepatitis B virus infection.

V gene TRBV5-6 combines with J gene TRBJ2-3; 10 bases are shared with TRBD2. The V and J ends lost 5 bases and 1 base, in that order; junction bases with no gene match: 28. The CDR3 runs to 23 residues. Germline CDR1 SGHDT, CDR2 YYEEEE. DNA of the CDR3: TGTGCCAGCAGGTCCATCCTATGGACACCTCGCAGCGGGAGGGGTAGGGGCACAGATACGCAGTATTTT. This sequence encodes CASRSILWTPRSGRGRGTDTQYF. The full variable domain, rest sourced from reference TRBV5-6 and TRBJ2-3, is DAGVTQSPTHLIKTRGQQVTLRCSPKSGHDTVSWYQQALGQGPQFIFQYYEEEERQRGNFPDRFSGHQFPNYSSELNVNALLLGDSALYLCASRSILWTPRSGRGRGTDTQYFGPGTRLTVL.

In the case of this clonotype: This sequence may be a read error, since a much larger clone differs from it by one base. In this CDR3 the conserved last residue, phenylalanine or tryptophan, is missing, so a read error is likely. This chain joins TRBV29-1 and TRBJ2-3, with 7 positions matching TRBD1. The length of the CDR3 is 13 residues. V shed 4 bases, J shed 4 bases, and the junction held 5 bases outside the gene matches. Germline V gene lookup returns CDR1 SQVTM and CDR2 ANQGSEA. Written as DNA, the CDR3 is TGCAGCGTTGTTGGGCAGGGGGCAGATACGCAGTATCTT. It codes for CSVVGQGADTQYL.

Of note for this clonotype: The junction differs from germline at one of its ends, possibly a read error. V usage is TRBV11-2 and J usage is TRBJ2-7; possible D gene TRBD2, 6 bases. Per germline, CDR1 SGHAT and CDR2 FQNNGV. CDR3 size: 15 residues. The CDR3 loop reads CIGSLGGTLPYEQYF. The CDR3 nucleotides are TGTATCGGCAGCCTCGGCGGGACCCTACCCTACGAGCAGTATTTC.

Of note for this clonotype: Germline and junction disagree at one end, which may indicate a read error. This chain connects TRBV29-1 to TRBJ2-5, with D perhaps matching TRBD1 (6 bases). The CDR3 has 12 residues. CDR1 and CDR2 from the germline V gene are SQVTM and ANQGSEA. CDR3 amino acids: CSVGDTQEAQYF. In DNA, the CDR3 is TGCAGCGTCGGGGACACCCAAGAGGCCCAATACTTC.

This clonotype appeared a few times. The conserved closing phenylalanine or tryptophan is absent in this CDR3, likely reflecting a read error. The J gene is TRBJ2-2, the V gene TRBV12-3 or TRBV12-4, with 8 bases aligning to TRBD2. The V and J ends lost 7 bases and 6 bases, in that order; junction bases with no gene match: 4. The CDR3 is 13 residues long. The CDR3 here is CASTSGGAGELFS. CDR3 DNA: TGTGCCAGCACTTCGGGGGGGGCCGGGGAGCTGTTTTCT.

About this clonotype itself: The CDR3 does not end in the conserved phenylalanine or tryptophan, so this is likely a read error. The rearrangement uses TRBV12-3 or TRBV12-4 and TRBJ2-5, with a tentative D call TRBD1 (5 bases). The CDR3 has 11 amino acids. V dropped 5 bases and J dropped 10 bases, with 11 bases sitting between them. The CDR3 bases are TGTGCCAGCAGTGCCGCAGGGCTCCAGTACTTA. It yields the protein CASSAAGLQYL.

This clonotype showed up many times. The chain employs TRBV5-4 and TRBJ2-2, with D tentatively TRBD1 (5 bases). This CDR3 has 15 amino acids. The V gene's germline CDR1 is SGHNT and CDR2 YYREEE (reference sequence). V lost 4 bases and J lost 0, with 10 bases in between. This CDR3 is CASSKKTANTGELFF. CDR3 sequence (DNA): TGTGCCAGCAGCAAGAAGACAGCGAACACCGGGGAGCTGTTTTTT.

In the case of this clonotype: With a much larger clone just one base away, this may be a read error. The CDR3 DNA sequence: TGTGCCAGCAGCTTAGGACTGTGGGAGACCCAGTACTTC. Translating it yields CASSLGLWETQYF. V gene TRBV7-8 combines with J gene TRBJ2-5; no definite D call. Per the germline V gene, CDR1 is SGHVS and CDR2 is FQNEAQ. V was trimmed by 1 base and J by 5 bases, leaving 8 bases between them. The CDR3 loop spans 13 amino acids.

As for this clonotype: Its ends do not fully match the called genes, so a read error is possible. The chain carries TRBV7-8 and TRBJ2-3; weak D call: TRBD2 (6 bases). In germline, CDR1 is SGHVS, CDR2 FQNEAQ. This CDR3 region has 14 residues. CDR3 sequence reads: CASSLGLGIDTQYF. In DNA form, the CDR3 reads TGTGCCAGCAGCTTAGGACTAGGCATAGATACACAGTATTTT.

This rearrangement joins TRBV11-2 to TRBJ2-1, with 8 nucleotides matching TRBD2. CDR1 SGHAT and CDR2 FQNNGV come from the germline V gene. The CDR3 consists of 13 residues. With V trimmed by 7 bases and J by 9 bases, 8 bases remained unmatched. For the CDR3, the DNA is TGTGCCAGCATTCGGGAGGGGAGTATTGAGCAGTTCTTC. Encoded protein: CASIREGSIEQFF.

Of note for this clonotype: One junction end disagrees with the germline gene, perhaps due to a read error. The chain uses TRBV12-5 and TRBJ2-2, with D possibly being TRBD2 (5 bases). Germline CDR1 reads LGHNT; CDR2 reads FRNRAP. CDR3 size: 16 residues. CDR3 amino acids: CVSCPPGSSNTGEPFF. In DNA, the CDR3 is TGTGTTAGTTGTCCCCCGGGCAGCTCGAACACCGGGGAGCCGTTTTTT. Based on the CDR3 plus reference TRBV12-5 and TRBJ2-2, the full variable domain is DARVTQTPRHKVTEMGQEVTMRCQPILGHNTVFWYRQTMMQGLELLAYFRNRAPLDDSGMPKDRFSAEMPDATLATLKIQPSEPRDSAVYFCVSCPPGSSNTGEPFFGEGSRLTVL.

This clonotype appeared a few times. Since a much larger clone is just one base distant, this may be a read error. The V call is TRBV4-2, the J call TRBJ2-2; maybe TRBD1 (7 bases). Germline V gene data show CDR1 as LGHNA and CDR2 as YNFKEQ. The CDR3 is 14 residues long. CDR3 bases: TGTGCCAGCAGCCCCACAGGGGCCGGCGGGGAGCTGCTTTTT. Protein: CASSPTGAGGELLF.

The rearrangement links TRBV14 to TRBJ2-4; TRBD1 is a possible D gene (6 bases). The CDR3 runs to 15 residues. Deletions cut 9 bases from V and 6 bases from J, with 21 bases between. Germline V gene lookup returns CDR1 SGHDN and CDR2 FVKESK. CDR3 in DNA: TGTGCCAGTAACCAAGGGGCCAAGGGGGTAAACATTCAGTACTTC. Translation: CASNQGAKGVNIQYF.

This clonotype was counted between two and nine times. This may arise from a read error, as a much more abundant clone is one base away. The genes are TRBV29-1 and TRBJ2-7; 9 bases line up with TRBD1. The germline V gene has CDR1 SQVTM and CDR2 ANQGSEA. J lost 6 bases, V lost 8 bases, and 8 bases had no gene match. The CDR3 consists of 12 residues. This chain's CDR3 is CSRGDRGTEQYF. CDR3 DNA: TGCAGCAGGGGAGACAGGGGGACCGAGCAGTACTTC.

About this clonotype itself: In this CDR3 the conserved last residue, phenylalanine or tryptophan, is missing, so a read error is likely. The chain joins TRBV5-1 to TRBJ2-2; 7 nucleotides line up with TRBD1. The CDR3 runs to 15 residues. Trimming cost V 3 bases and J 1 base; bases outside gene matches: 3. The V gene's germline CDR1 is SGHRS and CDR2 YFSETQ. CDR3 sequence reads: CASSWNRGNTGELFY. The CDR3 DNA follows: TGCGCCAGCAGCTGGAACAGGGGGAACACCGGGGAGCTGTTTTAT.

This clonotype was found once. This is likely a read error, given that the CDR3 carries no conserved phenylalanine or tryptophan at its end. The chain couples TRBV6-1 to TRBJ2-7, with 9 nucleotides matching TRBD1. CDR1 and CDR2 (germline): MNHNS, SASEGT. With V trimmed by 1 base and J by 0 bases, 16 bases remained unmatched. The CDR3 runs to 20 residues. The CDR3 spells CASSEGVPGQGGLSSYEQYS. CDR3 nucleotide sequence: TGTGCCAGCAGTGAAGGGGTTCCGGGACAGGGAGGATTGAGCTCCTACGAGCAGTACTCC.

This clonotype has at least ten counts. The V call is TRBV4-2, the J call TRBJ2-7; either TRBD1 or TRBD2 may supply D (5 bases each). V lost 0 bases and J 6 bases, leaving 9 bases between the germline ends. The CDR3 is 13 amino acids. Germline loops: CDR1 LGHNA, CDR2 YNFKEQ. The CDR3 here is CASSQEDGGEQYF. DNA for the CDR3: TGTGCCAGCAGCCAAGAGGATGGGGGCGAGCAGTACTTC.

This clonotype was observed once. A much larger clone lies one base from this, so it may be a read error. This chain connects TRBV10-3 to TRBJ2-7; 9 nucleotides line up with TRBD2. With V trimmed by 3 bases and J by 7 bases, 7 bases remained unmatched. Germline lookup yields CDR1 ENHRY and CDR2 SYGVKD. This CDR3 spans 14 amino acids. DNA for the CDR3: TGTGCCATCAGTGATACGGGACTAGCAAGGGAGCAGTACTTC. It translates to CAISDTGLAREQYF.

This clonotype appeared a few times. A much larger clone differs by one base, so this may be a read error. The chain joins TRBV6-6 to TRBJ1-1; 8 positions agree with TRBD1. The CDR3 spans 11 residues. Germline-derived CDR1 and CDR2 are MNHNY and SVGAGI (reference sequence). CDR3 amino acids: CVSSQDRGAFF. In DNA form, the CDR3 reads TGTGTCAGCAGTCAAGACAGGGGAGCTTTCTTT.

Points on this clonotype: This sequence may be a read error, since a much larger clone differs from it by one base. The chain is built from TRBV12-3 or TRBV12-4 and TRBJ2-1; 8 bases agree with TRBD2. CDR3 size: 14 residues. The CDR3: CDSSVSGTYNEQFF. The DNA of the CDR3 is TGTGACAGCAGTGTTAGCGGGACCTACAATGAGCAGTTCTTC.

In the case of this clonotype: It may be a read error: a sequence one base away is much more abundant. The chain links TRBV13 to TRBJ2-7; 12 nucleotides agree with TRBD2. The CDR3 runs 16 residues. Germline V gene lookup returns CDR1 PRHDT and CDR2 FYEKMQ (reference sequence). CDR3 protein: CASSPRRLAGAYEQHF. As DNA, the CDR3 is TGTGCCAGCAGCCCCCGTCGACTAGCGGGAGCCTACGAGCAGCACTTC.

A few counts support this clonotype. The junction and the germline gene differ at one end; a read error may be behind it. The chain uses TRBV5-1 and TRBJ2-7; either TRBD1 or TRBD2 may supply D (5 bases each). Germline CDR1 SGHRS, CDR2 YFSETQ. The CDR3 spans 14 residues. CDR3: CASSSRDGTYEQYF. DNA for the CDR3: TGCGCCAGTAGCTCTCGGGACGGTACCTACGAGCAGTACTTC.

Comments on this clonotype: The junction differs from germline at one of its ends, possibly a read error. J is TRBJ2-3 and V is TRBV6-5, with D perhaps assigned TRBD1 or TRBD2 (5 bases each). The CDR3 has 16 amino acids. The germline CDR1 and CDR2 sequences are MNHEY and SVGAGI. The CDR3 DNA is TGTGCCAGCAGTTATTCAGGGAGTGATGGCACAGATACACAGTATTTT. Its translation is CASSYSGSDGTDTQYF.

Details on this clonotype: A much larger clonotype is one base distant, so this may be a read error. The chain links TRBV29-1 to TRBJ1-5; perhaps TRBD1 as D (5 bases). CDR1 is SQVTM and CDR2 is ANQGSEA in the germline V gene. Deletions cut 7 bases from V and 5 bases from J, with 15 bases between. The CDR3 has 13 amino acids. CDR3 protein: CSAGDLGYQPQHF. The CDR3 DNA is TGCAGCGCTGGGGACCTAGGGTATCAGCCCCAGCATTTT.

Notes on this clonotype: A much larger clone lies one base from this, so it may be a read error. The genes are TRBV12-3 or TRBV12-4 and TRBJ2-2; D possibly uses TRBD1 or TRBD2 (5 bases each). The V end lost 5 bases, the J end lost 3 bases, and 16 bases lay between the germline ends. The CDR3 has 16 residues. The CDR3: CASSQGEGQDTGELFF. The DNA of the CDR3 is TGTGCCAGCAGTCAGGGCGAGGGGCAGGACACCGGGGAGCTGTTTTTT.

In this sample, this clonotype turned up a few times. The chain employs TRBV5-1 and TRBJ2-7; D might be TRBD1 (5 bases). CDR3 size: 13 residues. Trimming removed 4 bases at V and 2 bases at J, with 10 bases between. Per germline, CDR1 SGHRS and CDR2 YFSETQ. DNA for the CDR3: TGCGCCAGCAGCCCGACAGTACCCTACGAGCAGTACTTC. It translates to CASSPTVPYEQYF.

This clonotype came up many times. The rearrangement uses TRBV6-1 and TRBJ2-1; 8 positions agree with TRBD2. CDR3 size: 16 residues. Trimming cost V 4 bases and J 4 bases; bases outside gene matches: 9. Germline loops: CDR1 MNHNS, CDR2 SASEGT. This chain's CDR3 is CASSGGLLAVYNEQFF. The CDR3 bases are TGTGCCAGCAGTGGAGGGCTACTAGCGGTTTACAATGAGCAGTTCTTC.

Many counts were recorded for this clonotype. This rearrangement joins TRBV5-6 to TRBJ2-1; weak D call: TRBD2 (6 bases). CDR3 length equals 16 residues. The germline gives CDR1 SGHDT, CDR2 YYEEEE. V was trimmed by 4 bases and J by 3 bases, leaving 17 bases between them. DNA of the CDR3: TGTGCCAGCAGCCAATGGGCGGGAAAGGGCTACAATGAGCAGTTCTTC. Protein product: CASSQWAGKGYNEQFF. Combining the CDR3 with reference TRBV5-6 and TRBJ2-1 gives the whole variable domain DAGVTQSPTHLIKTRGQQVTLRCSPKSGHDTVSWYQQALGQGPQFIFQYYEEEERQRGNFPDRFSGHQFPNYSSELNVNALLLGDSALYLCASSQWAGKGYNEQFFGPGTRLTVL.

Concerning this clonotype itself: A read error is likely, as this CDR3 ends without the conserved phenylalanine or tryptophan. The DNA is omitted, as the CDR3 cannot be located on it reliably, and the CDR3 follows TCRdb's listing. V usage is TRBV6-5 and J usage is TRBJ1-5; the table's D call TRBD1 went unverified against the DNA. The length of the CDR3 is 14 amino acids, counting both ends. Per germline, CDR1 MNHEY and CDR2 SVGAGI. This CDR3 is CARRTGGFNQPQHS.

This clonotype was seen only once. This CDR3 is missing its conserved last phenylalanine or tryptophan, likely due to a read error. The limits of the CDR3 on the DNA are not certain, so only TCRdb's listed CDR3 is given. The chain's CDR3 is CAISDTTSGSYNERFS. The J gene is TRBJ2-1, the V gene TRBV10-3; the D call of TRBD2 is as the table states it, not checked on the DNA. The CDR3 contains 16 residues when both ends are counted. Germline CDR1 reads ENHRY; CDR2 reads SYGVKD.

This clonotype was detected many times. The chain recombines TRBV12-3 or TRBV12-4 with TRBJ2-5; the D gene is possibly TRBD1 (6 bases). V was trimmed by 5 bases and J by 1 base, leaving 14 bases between them. This CDR3 is built from 15 residues. The CDR3 sequence: CASSLGPRGQETQYF. The CDR3 DNA reads as TGTGCCAGCAGTCTCGGGCCCAGGGGCCAAGAGACCCAGTACTTC.

To note about this clonotype: This may stem from a read error, because a much larger clone lies one nucleotide away. The V call is TRBV29-1, the J call TRBJ2-5; D possibly uses TRBD1 or TRBD2 (5 bases each). CDR1 and CDR2 from the germline V gene are SQVTM and ANQGSEA. This CDR3 spans 12 amino acids. The CDR3 is CSVVPPYGTRYF. The DNA of the CDR3 is TGCAGCGTTGTCCCCCCCTACGGGACCCGGTACTTC. Drawing the rest from reference TRBV29-1 and TRBJ2-5, the complete variable domain is SAVISQKPSRDICQRGTSLTIQCQVDSQVTMMFWYRQQPGQSLTLIATANQGSEATYESGFVIDKFPISRPNLTFSTLTVSNMSPEDSSIYLCSVVPPYGTRYFGPGTRLLVL.